Listed below are T cell receptor beta chains from one sample, sequenced in a study of CD8 T cells in Susac syndrome. Using its own MiXCR run on the immunoSEQ multiplex PCR reads, TCRdb lists one record per CDR3 protein. The sample has about 190,000 distinct CDR3 sequences, 91% seen once. The sample comprised CD4+ T cells from PBMCs. The source of these receptors is a human donor with Susac syndrome. CDR3s include the opening cysteine and the closing phenylalanine or tryptophan. D genes are given only for firm matches. Size is stated for part of the rows, as once, few or many counts, or as a class when the clone is expanded.

abundance	d_gene	j_gene	v_gene	CDR3aa	CDR3nt
.	.	TRBJ1-4	TRBV5-1	CASSWGATNEKLFF	TGCGCCAGCAGTTGGGGAGCAACTAATGAAAAACTGTTTTTT
.	TRBD2	TRBJ2-5	TRBV9	CASSVASGSWQETQYF	TGTGCCAGCAGCGTAGCTAGCGGGAGTTGGCAAGAGACCCAGTACTTC
.	.	TRBJ1-5	TRBV5-5	CASSLVGTGSNQPQHF	TGTGCCAGCAGCTTGGTCGGGACGGGTAGCAATCAGCCCCAGCATTTT
.	TRBD1	TRBJ2-7	TRBV5-1	CASSLGSRGLTTYEQYF	TGCGCCAGCAGCTTGGGGTCGAGGGGGCTCACGACCTACGAGCAGTACTTC
.	TRBD1	TRBJ2-3	TRBV6-1	CASSRGRRTGTGFTDTQYF	TGTGCCAGCTCCCGGGGCCGGAGAACCGGGACAGGGTTTACAGATACGCAGTATTTT
.	.	TRBJ1-5	TRBV6-1	CASSVPDSNQPQHF	TGTGCCAGCAGTGTACCGGACAGCAATCAGCCCCAGCATTTT
.	.	TRBJ2-5	TRBV29-1	CSVSQGPQETQYF	TGCAGCGTCTCCCAGGGGCCCCAAGAGACCCAGTACTTC
.	TRBD1	TRBJ1-6	TRBV9	CASSVGQGYNSPLHF	TGTGCCAGCAGCGTAGGACAGGGGTATAATTCACCCCTCCACTTT
.	.	TRBJ2-3	TRBV7-9	CASSLYTGTDTQYF	TGTGCCAGCAGCCTATACACTGGCACAGATACGCAGTATTTT
.	.	TRBJ1-1	TRBV9	CASSVGRLQEGAFF	TGTGCCAGCAGCGTAGGGCGGTTACAAGAGGGAGCTTTCTTT
.	TRBD2	TRBJ2-1	TRBV7-8	CASSFTGTSGVNEQFF	TGTGCCAGCAGTTTTACCGGGACTAGCGGGGTCAATGAGCAGTTCTTC
.	.	TRBJ2-1	TRBV25-1	CASSEDYVNNEQFF	TGTGCCAGCAGTGAAGATTACGTTAACAATGAGCAGTTCTTC
.	.	TRBJ2-5	TRBV7-9	CASSLRSDPETQYF	TGTGCCAGCAGCTTAAGGTCCGACCCAGAGACCCAGTACTTC
.	.	TRBJ1-2	TRBV18	CASSPPKTREAGYTF	TGTGCCAGCTCACCACCGAAGACCAGGGAAGCTGGCTACACCTTC
.	.	TRBJ1-1	TRBV13	CASRGGRPPNTEAFF	TGTGCCAGCAGAGGGGGTCGACCCCCGAACACTGAAGCTTTCTTT
.	.	TRBJ1-5	TRBV3-1	CASSPRRGKAQPQHF	TGTGCCAGCAGCCCAAGGCGGGGGAAGGCGCAGCCCCAGCATTTT
.	.	TRBJ2-7	TRBV7-9	CASSPLEFSFYEQYF	TGTGCCAGCAGCCCTTTGGAGTTCTCCTTTTACGAGCAGTACTTC
.	TRBD1	TRBJ2-2	TRBV4-1	CASSQDSRRGTGYGELFF	TGCGCCAGCAGCCAAGATAGCCGCCGCGGGACAGGGTACGGGGAGCTGTTTTTT
.	TRBD2	TRBJ2-1	TRBV9	CASSGLADPNEQFF	TGTGCCAGCAGCGGACTAGCGGATCCCAATGAGCAGTTCTTC
.	TRBD1	TRBJ2-3	TRBV19	CASSIAGTGSTDTQYF	TGTGCCAGTAGTATCGCCGGGACAGGGAGCACAGATACGCAGTATTTT
.	TRBD1	TRBJ2-3	TRBV4-1	CASSHNPKDRDSDTQYF	TGCGCCAGCAGCCACAACCCGAAGGACAGGGATTCCGATACGCAGTATTTT
.	TRBD2	TRBJ2-7	TRBV4-2	CASSQTPGAGGEQYF	TGTGCCAGCAGCCAAACGCCAGGGGCGGGGGGCGAGCAGTACTTC
.	TRBD2	TRBJ2-7	TRBV19	CASSRLAGSSYEQYF	TGTGCCAGTAGTCGACTAGCGGGGAGCTCCTACGAGCAGTACTTC
.	TRBD1	TRBJ2-1	TRBV18	CASSLSITGGGEQFF	TGTGCCAGCTCACTTAGTATAACAGGGGGAGGTGAGCAGTTCTTC
.	.	TRBJ2-3	TRBV5-1	CASSQPGTDTQYF	TGCGCCAGCAGCCAACCGGGCACAGATACGCAGTATTTT
.	.	TRBJ2-7	TRBV6-5	CASSYSGRLQGGYEQYF	TGTGCCAGCAGTTACTCTGGAAGATTGCAAGGAGGTTACGAGCAGTACTTC
.	TRBD2	TRBJ2-1	TRBV20-1	CSASITSGINEQFF	TGCAGTGCTAGTATAACTAGCGGGATAAATGAGCAGTTCTTC
.	TRBD1	TRBJ2-1	TRBV11-1	CASTRTGANEQFF	TGTGCCAGCACCCGAACAGGGGCGAATGAGCAGTTCTTC
.	TRBD2	TRBJ2-1	TRBV20-1	CSAREASGGQYNEQFF	TGCAGTGCTAGAGAGGCTAGCGGGGGCCAGTACAATGAGCAGTTCTTC
.	.	TRBJ2-6	TRBV9	CASSAGTYSGANVLTF	TGTGCCAGCAGCGCGGGGACTTACTCTGGGGCCAACGTCCTGACTTTC
.	TRBD1	TRBJ1-5	TRBV4-1	CASSQGDRDFINQPQHF	TGCGCCAGCAGCCAGGGGGACAGGGACTTCATCAATCAGCCCCAGCATTTT
.	.	TRBJ1-1	TRBV19	CAVSRRGNANTEAFF	TGTGCCGTCTCCCGTCGGGGGAATGCGAACACTGAAGCTTTCTTT
.	.	TRBJ1-5	TRBV5-8	CASSFRGDSNQPQHF	TGTGCCAGCAGCTTTAGGGGGGATAGCAATCAGCCCCAGCATTTT
.	.	TRBJ2-1	TRBV19	CASSPRGDEQFF	TGTGCCAGTAGTCCCAGGGGCGATGAGCAGTTCTTC
.	TRBD1	TRBJ1-1	TRBV6-6	CASTNPGTGGTEAFF	TGTGCCAGCACAAATCCCGGGACAGGGGGCACTGAAGCTTTCTTT
.	.	TRBJ2-1	TRBV5-1	CASSVGTDYNEQFF	TGCGCCAGCAGCGTAGGGACGGATTACAATGAGCAGTTCTTC
.	.	TRBJ2-7	TRBV7-9	CASSLNRGGEQYF	TGTGCCAGCAGCTTAAATCGGGGTGGCGAGCAGTACTTC
.	.	TRBJ2-7	TRBV5-1	CASSTGQEYEQYF	TGCGCCAGCAGCACCGGACAAGAATACGAGCAGTACTTC
.	.	TRBJ1-2	TRBV3-1	CASSQEPASTF	TGTGCCAGCAGCCAAGAACCGGCTAGCACCTTC
.	.	TRBJ1-3	TRBV3-1	CASSQGRGQGNTIYF	TGTGCCAGCAGCCAAGGAAGGGGCCAGGGAAACACCATATATTTT
.	.	TRBJ2-1	TRBV14	CASSQNYNEQFF	TGTGCCAGCAGCCAGAACTACAATGAGCAGTTCTTC
.	.	TRBJ1-1	TRBV6-1	CASSNRGGGLNTEAFF	TGTGCCAGCAGCAATCGCGGGGGGGGGCTTAACACTGAAGCTTTCTTT
.	.	TRBJ1-2	TRBV6-5	CASSYSGYGYTF	TGTGCCAGCAGTTACTCTGGGTATGGCTACACCTTC
.	.	TRBJ2-7	TRBV12-3/TRBV12-4	CASSLAEGSYEQYF	TGTGCCAGCAGTTTGGCAGAAGGGTCCTACGAGCAGTACTTC
few	.	TRBJ2-1	TRBV12-3/TRBV12-4	CASSLVYEQFF	TGTGCCAGCAGTTTAGTTTATGAGCAGTTCTTC
once	.	TRBJ1-2	TRBV29-1	CSATLANYGYTF	TGCAGCGCCACACTTGCAAACTATGGCTACACCTTC
.	TRBD1	TRBJ1-1	TRBV10-3	CAIRWTGDTNTEAFF	TGTGCCATCAGATGGACAGGGGACACGAACACTGAAGCTTTCTTT
.	.	TRBJ1-3	TRBV7-8	CASSLIVGGIASGNTIYF	TGTGCCAGCAGCTTAATCGTGGGGGGCATCGCTTCTGGAAACACCATATATTTT
.	.	TRBJ1-1	TRBV12-5	CASGINRVNTEAFF	TGTGCTAGTGGTATAAACAGGGTGAACACTGAAGCTTTCTTT
.	.	TRBJ2-3	TRBV20-1	CSAQGMSAADTQYF	TGCAGTGCTCAAGGGATGTCAGCAGCAGATACGCAGTATTTT
few	.	TRBJ2-5	TRBV11-2	CASRGLGAQETQYF	TGTGCCAGCAGAGGATTGGGGGCCCAAGAGACCCAGTACTTC
.	TRBD2	TRBJ2-7	TRBV28	CASRAGTSGSYEQYF	TGTGCCAGCAGGGCCGGGACTAGCGGCTCCTACGAGCAGTACTTC
.	TRBD2	TRBJ2-3	TRBV19	CASSKRGGRGTDTQYF	TGTGCCAGTAGTAAGCGGGGGGGCCGTGGCACAGATACGCAGTATTTT